This T cell receptor beta chain was recorded in a study of shared clonotypes between healthy human individuals. Several immunoSEQ 96-well plates shared each subset's DNA, each plate a replicate. In the authors' workflow: Filtering differed because ImmunoSEQ produced junction-only sequences that carried no quality scores. Method: immunoSEQ multiplex PCR; TCRdb's copy keeps in-frame clones and lacks some. That table gives V, J and clone size, and the DNA gave D and trimming. Of about 95,000 clones in the sample, 67% were seen once. CD8 memory cells included CD45RO+ cells plus CCR7-negative CD45RA+ TemRA cells. Trimming left V 5 bases short and J 6 bases short, with 19 bases between. Per the germline V gene, CDR1 is SQVTM and CDR2 is ANQGSEA. This CDR3 spans 14 amino acids.

The chain employs TRBV29-1 and TRBJ1-2, with TRBD1 as a possible D gene (6 bases). The receptor was derived from a man aged 25 to 40 in good health. Sequenced input: memory CD8+ T cells sorted from blood. The sample's subset: CD45RO+ cells pooled with CCR7-negative TemRA cells. The CDR3: CSVHQGLSGNGYTF. CDR3 nucleotides: TGCAGCGTTCACCAGGGGTTGAGTGGTAATGGCTACACCTTC.